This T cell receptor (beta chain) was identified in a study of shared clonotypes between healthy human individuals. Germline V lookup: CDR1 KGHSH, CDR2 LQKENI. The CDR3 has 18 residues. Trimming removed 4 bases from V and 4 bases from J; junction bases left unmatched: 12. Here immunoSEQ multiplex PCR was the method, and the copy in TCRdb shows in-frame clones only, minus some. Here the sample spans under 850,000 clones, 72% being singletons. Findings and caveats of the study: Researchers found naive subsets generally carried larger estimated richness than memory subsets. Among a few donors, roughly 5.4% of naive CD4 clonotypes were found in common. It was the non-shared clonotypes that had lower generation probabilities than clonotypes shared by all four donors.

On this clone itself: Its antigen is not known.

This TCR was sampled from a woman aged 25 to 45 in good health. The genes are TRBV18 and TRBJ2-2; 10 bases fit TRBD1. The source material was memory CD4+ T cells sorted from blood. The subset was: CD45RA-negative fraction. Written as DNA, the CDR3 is TGTGCCAGCTCACTGTTTCCCCCGGGACAGGGGTCCACCGGGGAGCTGTTTTTT. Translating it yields CASSLFPPGQGSTGELFF.